The source of this TCR beta chain is a study of cytomegalovirus exposure and HLA in healthy donors. Broader study findings: A later analysis found that most CMV-associated TCR beta chains appeared HLA-restricted. It was reported that TCR beta sequences correctly inferred the HLA-A and HLA-B alleles for most subjects.

As concerns this clone: The antigen remains unidentified.

The PCR was carried out with 60 Vbeta primers and 13 Jbeta primers. Sequencing used immunoSEQ multiplex PCR; TCRdb keeps in-frame clones, though not all of them. The sample consists of roughly 130,000 clones, around 67% of them appearing once. Germline loops: CDR1 SGHTS, CDR2 YDEGEE. With 3 bases removed from V and 5 bases from J, the gap between germline ends came to 11 bases. The CDR3 is 13 amino acids. Source material: PBMCs. This receptor was taken from a young man in good health and CMV-seropositive. The genes are TRBV5-8 and TRBJ1-1; D gene unclear. The CDR3 DNA is TGTGCCAGCAGCTGGAGGGTTGGGACTGAAGCTTTCTTT. Its protein product is CASSWRVGTEAFF.